This T cell receptor (beta chain) was sequenced for a study of blood T cells in healthy people across ages. Trimming cost V 4 bases and J 2 bases, with 11 bases left between them. CDR3 length equals 14 residues. Germline V gene lookup returns CDR1 SGHKS and CDR2 YYEKEE (reference sequence). Findings and caveats of the study: The study found TCR beta diversity correlated strongly with naive T cell percentage. The fall in TCR beta diversity per million T cells was roughly linear with age. Versus aged donors, long-lived donors had higher diversity and more naive CD4+ cells.

The table lists this clonotype with a count of one. Antigen specificity is unknown. The extraction recovered at least 5 micrograms of total RNA per sample. A J-beta primer mix and a sample-barcoded 5' primer were used in a second PCR of about 7 to 11 cycles. Via MiXCR, TCRdb re-called the 5' RACE reads, giving one row per CDR3 protein. The sample lists 980,000 or so distinct CDR3 sequences, about 44% occurring once. The sequenced sample was blood. The receptor's source is a young man in good health. The chain employs TRBV5-5 and TRBJ2-3, with D perhaps TRBD1 (6 bases). This chain's CDR3 is CASSMDSYTDTQYF. Here the CDR3 DNA reads TGTGCCAGCAGCATGGACAGCTACACAGATACGCAGTATTTT.